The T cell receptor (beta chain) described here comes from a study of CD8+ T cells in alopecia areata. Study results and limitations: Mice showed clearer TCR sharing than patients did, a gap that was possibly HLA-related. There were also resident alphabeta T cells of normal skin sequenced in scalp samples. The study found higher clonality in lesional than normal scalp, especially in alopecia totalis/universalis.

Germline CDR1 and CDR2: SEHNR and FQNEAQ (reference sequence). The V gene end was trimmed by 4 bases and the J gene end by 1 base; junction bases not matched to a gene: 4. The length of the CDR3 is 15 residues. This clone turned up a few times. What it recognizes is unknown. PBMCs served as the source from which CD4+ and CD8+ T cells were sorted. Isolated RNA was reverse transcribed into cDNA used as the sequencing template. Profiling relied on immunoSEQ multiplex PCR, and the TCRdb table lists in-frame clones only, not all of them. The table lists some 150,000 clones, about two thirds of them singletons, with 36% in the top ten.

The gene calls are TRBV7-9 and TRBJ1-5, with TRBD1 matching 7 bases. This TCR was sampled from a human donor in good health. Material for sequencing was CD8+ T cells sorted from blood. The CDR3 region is CASSSDRESNQPQHF. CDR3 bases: TGTGCCAGCAGCTCCGACAGGGAAAGCAATCAGCCCCAGCATTTT.